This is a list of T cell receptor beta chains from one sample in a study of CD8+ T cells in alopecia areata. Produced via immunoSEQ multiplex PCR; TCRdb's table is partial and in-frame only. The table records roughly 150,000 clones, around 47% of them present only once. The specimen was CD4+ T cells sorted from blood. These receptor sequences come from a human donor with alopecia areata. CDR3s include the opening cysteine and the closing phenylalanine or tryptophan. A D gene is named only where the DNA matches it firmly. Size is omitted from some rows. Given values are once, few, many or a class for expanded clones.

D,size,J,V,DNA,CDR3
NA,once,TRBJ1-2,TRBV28,TGTGCCAGCAGTGGGTTTAGCGGCTACACCTTC,CASSGFSGYTF
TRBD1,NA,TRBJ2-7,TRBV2,TGTGCCACCCAGGGGGAGTCCTACGAGCAGTACTTC,CATQGESYEQYF
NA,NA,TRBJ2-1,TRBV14,TGTGCCAGCAGCGACCAACCCTACAATGAGCAGTTCTTC,CASSDQPYNEQFF
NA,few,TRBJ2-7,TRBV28,TGTGCCAGCAGTTTTGACAGCTCCTACGAGCAGTACTTC,CASSFDSSYEQYF
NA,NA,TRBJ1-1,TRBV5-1,TGCGCCAGCAACGACGCAGCCCTCACTGAAGCTTTCTTT,CASNDAALTEAFF
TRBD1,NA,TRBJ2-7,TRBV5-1,TGCGCCAGCAGCTTGCAAGGGACAGGGTACGAGCAGTACTTC,CASSLQGTGYEQYF
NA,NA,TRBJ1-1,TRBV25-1,TGTGCCAGCAGTGCAAGCCGGGGCCGGCGGGCCGGTGAAGCTTTCTTT,CASSASRGRRAGEAFF
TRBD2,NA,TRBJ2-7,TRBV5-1,TGCGCCAGCAGCTTCAGAAGCGGGACCTACGAGCAGTACTTC,CASSFRSGTYEQYF
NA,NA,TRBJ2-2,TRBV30,TGTGCTCTAAGTAAACTAGGAACGGGTACCGGGGAGCTGTTTTTT,CALSKLGTGTGELFF
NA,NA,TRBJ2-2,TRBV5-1,TGCGCCAGCAACGATCGCACTGGCGGAACCGGGGAGCTGTTTTTT,CASNDRTGGTGELFF
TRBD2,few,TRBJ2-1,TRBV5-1,TGCGCCAGCAGCTTGGGAGCCGGACTAGCGATCAATGAGCAGTTCTTC,CASSLGAGLAINEQFF
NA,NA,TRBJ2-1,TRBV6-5,TGTGCCAGCAGCAAGGACCTAAACTCCTACAATGAGCAGTTCTTC,CASSKDLNSYNEQFF
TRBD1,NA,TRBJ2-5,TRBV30,TGTGCCGGGGGAACGGGACAGGGCCAGTACTTC,CAGGTGQGQYF
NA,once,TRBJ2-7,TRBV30,TGTGCCTGGTCTCGTGCAGGAGTCTACGAGCAGTACTTC,CAWSRAGVYEQYF
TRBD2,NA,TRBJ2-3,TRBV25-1,TGTGCCAGCAGTGAACTAGCGGGAGCGGGAGATACGCAGTATTTT,CASSELAGAGDTQYF
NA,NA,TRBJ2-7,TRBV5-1,TGCGCCAGCAGCTTGGCCGCGAATCCCGAGGACGAGCAGTACTTC,CASSLAANPEDEQYF
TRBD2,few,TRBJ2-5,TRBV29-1,TGCAGCGTTGAACAGGGAGGGCTTGAGACCCAGTACTTC,CSVEQGGLETQYF
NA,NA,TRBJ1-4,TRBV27,TGTGCCAGCAGTTTCACTACTCGGGAGGGGAAACTGTTTTTT,CASSFTTREGKLFF
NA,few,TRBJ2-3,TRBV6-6,TGTGCCAGCAGCCACGTCGGGGTAGGGGCTACAGATACGCAGTATTTT,CASSHVGVGATDTQYF
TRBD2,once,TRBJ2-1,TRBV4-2,TGTGCCAGCAGCCAAGATCCCCTAGCGGGAGTCAATGAGCAGTTCTTC,CASSQDPLAGVNEQFF
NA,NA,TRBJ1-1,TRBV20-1,TGCAGTGCTAGAGAGGAGCCCAGCGCTTTCTTT,CSAREEPSAFF
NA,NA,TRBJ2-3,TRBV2,TGTGCCAGCAGCGGGGACCTCACAGATACGCAGTATTTT,CASSGDLTDTQYF
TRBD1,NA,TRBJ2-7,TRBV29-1,TGCAGCGTTGAACAGCAGGGGGCATTGGGCGAGCAGTACTTC,CSVEQQGALGEQYF
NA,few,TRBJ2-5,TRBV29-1,TGCAGCGTTGAACGTCACGTCGAAGAGACCCAGTACTTC,CSVERHVEETQYF
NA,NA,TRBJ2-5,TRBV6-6,TGTGCCAGCAGCCACCCTCAGGAGACCCAGTACTTC,CASSHPQETQYF
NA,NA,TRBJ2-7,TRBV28,TGTGCCAGCAGTCTCGCGCCATACGAGCAGTACTTC,CASSLAPYEQYF
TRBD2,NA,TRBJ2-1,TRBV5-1,TGCGCCAGCAGCTTCCTAGCAGGGAGGGCCGGGGATGAGCAGTTCTTC,CASSFLAGRAGDEQFF
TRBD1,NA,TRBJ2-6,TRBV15,TGTGCCACCAGCAGAGGATGGGACAGGGGGTTTGGGGCCAACGTCCTGACTTTC,CATSRGWDRGFGANVLTF